This section outlines one T cell receptor (beta chain) sequence together with its context. Germline assignment: CDR1 SGHTA and CDR2 FQGNSA. The CDR3 sequence is 16 residues long. The J segment lost 6 bases and the V segment lost 5 bases, leaving 11 bases of the junction unmatched. These data are taken from a study of T cell changes during pregnancy in multiple sclerosis. Sequencing used immunoSEQ multiplex PCR; TCRdb keeps in-frame clones, though not all of them. The sample includes around 30,000 clones, 87% seen only once; the top ten take around 8.2%. J is TRBJ1-4 and V is TRBV7-2; 8 nucleotides line up with TRBD1. The sequenced sample was CD8+ T cells from peripheral blood mononuclear cells, obtained before pregnancy. The TCR originated in a female donor with multiple sclerosis, enrolled in a pregnancy study. The CDR3 region has the DNA TGTGCCAGCAGCAACCCCGCAGGGGGCGAGTATGAAAAACTGTTTTTT. Residues: CASSNPAGGEYEKLFF.